The TCR beta chain described here comes from a study of T cell responses to AZD1222 COVID-19 vaccine. Profiled with immunoSEQ multiplex PCR; TCRdb holds only in-frame clones, not every one. The sample lists around 100,000 clones, around 85% occurring once. The receptor comes from an adult who received the AZD1222 COVID-19 vaccine. Specimen: peripheral blood, collected 28 days after the second AZD1222 dose.

DNA for the CDR3: TGTGCCAGCAGTCCGCTCCAAGCCCCCTACGAGCAGTACTTC. Its translation: CASSPLQAPYEQYF. The rearrangement uses TRBV28 and TRBJ2-7; D unclear. V was shortened by 5 bases and J by 2 bases, with 13 bases between the two germline ends. The V gene's germline CDR1 is MDHEN and CDR2 SYDVKM. This CDR3 spans 14 amino acids.